The 14 T cell receptor beta chains reported below all come from one sample, sequenced in a study of identical twins. TCRdb re-derived calls from the 5' RACE reads in MiXCR, one entry per CDR3 protein. The data contain some 460,000 distinct CDR3 sequences, about 14% of them singletons. This sample was also put to use in a study of yellow fever vaccine responses in identical twins.

The source material was CD4+ T cells sorted from blood. The source is a woman in her late teens or twenties in good health.

This clonotype was found many times. The gene calls are TRBV10-3 and TRBJ2-5; 11 nucleotides align to TRBD2. This CDR3 contains 16 residues. With 4 bases clipped from V and 2 bases from J, the junction kept 6 bases outside the gene matches. The germline V gene encodes CDR1 ENHRY and CDR2 SYGVKD. The CDR3 bases are TGTGCCATCAGTGGCACTAGCGGGGGCCAACAAGAGACCCAGTACTTC. Residues: CAISGTSGGQQETQYF.

The V call is TRBV5-1, the J call TRBJ2-7, with unresolved D. This CDR3 comprises 12 residues. Germline V CDR1 and CDR2: SGHRS, YFSETQ. V gave up 5 bases and J gave up 9 bases, with 15 bases separating them. CDR3 sequence reads: CASSSSSGRQYF. The CDR3 nucleotides read TGCGCCAGCAGTTCTTCCTCCGGGCGGCAGTACTTC.

This clonotype was observed a handful of times. This rearrangement joins TRBV20-1 to TRBJ2-7, with 7 bases fitting TRBD2. Germline CDR1 is DFQATT and CDR2 is SNEGSKA (reference sequence). CDR3 length: 11 amino acids. The V segment lost 7 bases and the J segment 6 bases; nucleotides outside the gene matches: 6. The CDR3, as DNA: TGCAGTGTCACCCCTAGCGGCGAGCAGTACTTC. Its protein is CSVTPSGEQYF.

This clonotype was observed a few times. CDR3 region: CATSGAGELFF. CDR3 in DNA: TGTGCCACCAGTGGCGCCGGGGAGCTGTTTTTT. The chain couples TRBV24-1 to TRBJ2-2; D is unclear. V lost 5 bases to trimming and J lost 6 bases, with 3 bases between them. Germline V gives CDR1 KGHDR, CDR2 SFDVKD. This CDR3 contains 11 residues.

This clonotype was seen only once. A read error may be the cause here, since a much bigger clone is one base away. The CDR3 DNA is TGCAGCGCCAATGTGGCACACAGCCCTGGGGCCAACGTCCTGACTTTC. This gives the protein CSANVAHSPGANVLTF. The V gene is TRBV29-1, the J gene TRBJ2-6; D ambiguous. Trimming took off 7 bases at V and 2 bases at J, with 18 bases between the two ends. This CDR3 is built from 16 residues. CDR1 is SQVTM and CDR2 is ANQGSEA in the germline V gene.

V usage is TRBV13 and J usage is TRBJ2-7; 12 positions agree with TRBD2. CDR1 is PRHDT, CDR2 FYEKMQ, per germline (reference sequence). The CDR3 loop spans 14 amino acids. V trimming: 5 bases; J trimming: 4 bases; junction bases outside the gene matches: 3. The CDR3 DNA reads as TGTGCCAGCAGCCGAACTAGCGGGAGGTACGAGCAGTACTTC. Its translation is CASSRTSGRYEQYF.

The rearrangement uses TRBV5-1 and TRBJ1-1, with 11 bases identical to TRBD1. CDR3 size: 15 residues. Germline loops: CDR1 SGHRS, CDR2 YFSETQ. With V trimmed by 4 bases and J by 4 bases, 6 bases remained unmatched. CDR3 loop: CASSDRTGGLTEAFF. The CDR3 bases are TGCGCCAGCAGCGACAGGACAGGGGGCCTCACTGAAGCTTTCTTT.

This clonotype turned up a few times. V gene TRBV4-1 combines with J gene TRBJ2-4, with D unclear. The V end lost 3 bases, the J end lost 0 bases, and 9 bases lay between the germline ends. CDR3 size: 15 residues. CDR1 and CDR2 (germline): MGHRA, YSYEKL. As DNA, the CDR3 is TGCGCCAGCAGCCACTTACAGCTAGCCAAAAACATTCAGTACTTC. The encoded protein is CASSHLQLAKNIQYF.

The chain combines TRBV20-1 with TRBJ2-1; 11 nucleotides match TRBD2. This CDR3 is built from 14 residues. Trimming at V came to 3 bases and at J to 10 bases, leaving 8 bases not matched to a gene. Germline V gene lookup returns CDR1 DFQATT and CDR2 SNEGSKA (reference sequence). The CDR3 DNA sequence: TGCAGTGCTAGTCCCGGACTAGCGGGCGGGGAGCAGTTCTTC. It specifies CSASPGLAGGEQFF.

The chain has TRBV6-2 or TRBV6-3 and TRBJ2-7, with 7 nucleotides matching TRBD2. With V trimmed by 6 bases and J by 2 bases, 7 bases remained unmatched. This CDR3 region has 14 residues. CDR1 is MNHEY and CDR2 is SVGEGT in the germline V gene. CDR3 residues: CASRETGTTYEQYF. The CDR3 nucleotides are TGTGCCAGCAGAGAAACCGGGACTACCTACGAGCAGTACTTC.

The chain joins TRBV5-6 to TRBJ2-1; 7 bases match TRBD1. The V segment lost 0 bases and the J segment 5 bases; nucleotides outside the gene matches: 5. Germline CDR1 reads SGHDT; CDR2 reads YYEEEE. The CDR3 covers 15 residues. The CDR3 region has the DNA TGTGCCAGCAGCTTGGTTGGCGGACAGGACAATGAGCAGTTCTTC. This codes for CASSLVGGQDNEQFF.

This clonotype was detected only a few times. The V call is TRBV7-9, the J call TRBJ2-2, with 9 nucleotides matching TRBD2. The germline gives CDR1 SEHNR, CDR2 FQNEAQ (reference sequence). This CDR3 contains 17 residues. J gave up 0 bases and V 3 bases, and 5 bases lay outside the gene matches. The CDR3 coding sequence is TGTGCCAGCAGCTTTGTAGCGGGGGCTTCGAACACCGGGGAGCTGTTTTTT. It translates to CASSFVAGASNTGELFF.

This clonotype turned up a few times. The chain combines TRBV29-1 with TRBJ2-3; D is tentatively TRBD1 or TRBD2 (5 bases each). The germline V gene encodes CDR1 SQVTM and CDR2 ANQGSEA. Between the trimmed V and J ends, which lost 4 bases and 4 bases, there was a span of 12 bases. The CDR3 sequence is 13 residues long. CDR3 in DNA: TGCAGCGTTGTAAGGACGGGACCAGATACGCAGTATTTT. Encoded protein: CSVVRTGPDTQYF.

This clonotype has more than one count but fewer than ten. V is TRBV5-1 and J is TRBJ2-3; the match to TRBD2 covers 7 bases. CDR1 is SGHRS, CDR2 YFSETQ, per germline. The junction had 7 bases not matched to a gene; V was cut back by 4 bases and J by 2 bases. The CDR3 contains 15 residues. The CDR3 region is CASSRSGTNTDTQYF. In nucleotides, the CDR3 is TGCGCCAGCAGCCGCTCCGGGACTAACACAGATACGCAGTATTTT.